Presented here are 9 T cell receptor beta chains from one specimen sequenced in a study of T cells in Graves' hyperthyroidism and ophthalmopathy. Amplification yielded TCR beta CDR3 regions, with RNA transcripts as the source. The HTBI primer set was used in a first-round RT-PCR of the TCR CDR3. MiXCR was run by TCRdb on the multiplex PCR reads, yielding one entry per CDR3 protein. This table holds roughly 500,000 distinct CDR3 sequences, around 22% found once. The sequenced sample was blood. These TCRs come from a woman aged 25-40 years with Graves' ophthalmopathy.

The J gene is TRBJ2-1, the V gene TRBV12-3 or TRBV12-4; possible D gene TRBD1, 6 bases. This CDR3 spans 15 amino acids. Trimming removed 1 base from V and 5 bases from J, with 12 bases in between. CDR3 region: CASSLGQGTHNEQFF. The DNA for the CDR3 is TGTGCCAGCAGTTTAGGGCAGGGGACCCACAATGAGCAGTTCTTC.

This clonotype was observed at least ten times. The chain joins TRBV7-9 to TRBJ2-7; TRBD1 matches at 8 bases. The CDR3 has 14 amino acids. The trim removed 1 base at V and 3 bases at J, leaving 2 bases unmatched. The germline CDR1 and CDR2 sequences are SEHNR and FQNEAQ (reference sequence). In DNA, the CDR3 is TGTGCCAGCAGCTTAGTAGACAGGGGCTACGAGCAGTACTTC. Encoded protein: CASSLVDRGYEQYF.

This clonotype was counted at least ten times. The genes are TRBV20-1 and TRBJ2-7; TRBD1 aligns across 8 bases. The J segment lost 4 bases and the V segment lost 0 bases, leaving 8 bases of the junction unmatched. The CDR3 spans 15 residues. Per the germline V gene, CDR1 is DFQATT and CDR2 is SNEGSKA (reference sequence). This CDR3 is CSARDLATGEYEQYF. The CDR3 DNA sequence: TGCAGTGCTAGAGATCTCGCGACAGGGGAGTACGAGCAGTACTTC.

This clonotype came up many times. The chain uses TRBV20-1 and TRBJ1-5; 7 bases agree with TRBD1. The ends lost 0 bases at V and 6 bases at J; junction bases unmatched: 11. The germline gives CDR1 DFQATT, CDR2 SNEGSKA (reference sequence). This CDR3 contains 16 residues. CDR3 region: CSARDPRQGDGQPQHF. In nucleotides, the CDR3 is TGCAGTGCTAGAGATCCGAGACAGGGAGATGGTCAGCCCCAGCATTTT.

This clonotype was counted at least ten times. Relative to the germline gene, one junction end is altered; a read error may explain this. This chain joins TRBV6-1 and TRBJ2-7, with D perhaps matching TRBD2 (6 bases). Germline values: CDR1 MNHNS, CDR2 SASEGT. The CDR3 is made up of 13 amino acids. Here the CDR3 DNA reads TGTGCCAGCCGTGACGGGGGAACCTACGAGCAGTACTTC. Protein product: CASRDGGTYEQYF.

Notes on this clonotype: An end of the junction does not agree with germline; a read error may underlie this. The chain has TRBV2 and TRBJ2-7; TRBD1 matches at 11 bases. CDR3 length: 15 amino acids. CDR1 is SNHLY, CDR2 FYNNEI, per germline. In nucleotides, the CDR3 is TGTGCCAGCAGGGGGGGACAGGGGGATTTCTACGAGCAGTGCTTC. Translated: CASRGGQGDFYEQCF.

This clonotype was counted ten times or more. V and J are TRBV7-9 and TRBJ2-5; tentatively, D is TRBD2 (5 bases). Trimming stripped 3 bases from V and 2 bases from J, with 13 bases between. Germline CDR1 SEHNR, CDR2 FQNEAQ (reference sequence). The CDR3 runs 15 residues. The CDR3 reads CASSFSDSGQETQYF. The CDR3 region has the DNA TGTGCCAGCAGCTTTTCGGACTCCGGACAAGAGACCCAGTACTTC. Supplemented by reference TRBV7-9 and TRBJ2-5, the full variable domain reads DTGVSQNPRHKITKRGQNVTFRCDPISEHNRLYWYRQTLGQGPEFLTYFQNEAQLEKSRLLSDRFSAERPKGSFSTLEIQRTEQGDSAMYLCASSFSDSGQETQYFGPGTRLLVL.

In its sample, this clonotype was seen many times. The rearrangement uses TRBV9 and TRBJ2-7; 8 bases are a match to TRBD2. The CDR3 totals 16 residues. Germline assignment: CDR1 SGDLS and CDR2 YYNGEE. The junction had 11 bases not matched to a gene; V was cut back by 4 bases and J by 2 bases. This CDR3 is CASSIQGTSPAYEQYF. DNA of the CDR3: TGTGCCAGCAGCATCCAAGGGACTAGTCCGGCCTACGAGCAGTACTTC.

This clonotype came up a few times. The V call is TRBV20-1, the J call TRBJ2-7; 11 bases map to TRBD2. The V and J ends lost 6 bases and 0 bases, in that order; junction bases with no gene match: 7. CDR3 length: 15 amino acids. Germline assignment: CDR1 DFQATT and CDR2 SNEGSKA (reference sequence). The CDR3 DNA reads as TGCAGTGCCCGAACGACTAGCGGGACCTCCTACGAGCAGTACTTC. It yields the protein CSARTTSGTSYEQYF.